This TCR beta chain comes out of a study of PD-1 blockade in classical Hodgkin lymphoma. The CDR3 is 18 residues long. CDR1 and CDR2 (germline): LGHNA, YSLEER. Losses at the gene ends were 1 base for V and 5 bases for J; bases not matched to a gene: 15. The repertoire was sequenced with immunoSEQ multiplex PCR; TCRdb's copy has only in-frame clones and lacks some. The sample holds 57,000 or so clones, more than 70% seen once. Points from the study as a whole: What drove the repertoire differences, possibly disease activity or prior therapy, has not been defined.

All patients relapsed after autologous stem cell transplantation, and brentuximab vedotin exposure varied. Remarks on this clone: Its antigen is not known.

This clonotype was sampled from a human donor with classical Hodgkin lymphoma. The rearrangement links TRBV4-3 to TRBJ1-1, with TRBD1 matching over 8 bases. The material was peripheral blood mononuclear cells (PBMCs), obtained at baseline. The CDR3 reads CASSQGIRDRFFLTEAFF. The CDR3 coding sequence is TGCGCCAGCAGCCAAGGGATCCGGGACAGGTTTTTTCTAACTGAAGCTTTCTTT.